A selection of T cell receptor beta chains follows, all from one sample in a study of shared clonotypes between healthy human individuals. The assay was immunoSEQ multiplex PCR, and TCRdb's table has in-frame clones only and misses some. The sample consists of approximately 1.9 million clones, about 94% of them appearing once. The material sequenced was naive CD8+ T cells from PBMCs. The receptor source for this set is a man younger than 30 in good health. Some clones in this sample may be carry-over from other donors' samples. CDR3s include the opening cysteine and the closing phenylalanine or tryptophan. The D gene is left open where the match is weak. Rows give clone size only sometimes, using once, few, many, or a class for an expanded clone.

J gene: TRBJ1-1; clone size: once; V gene: TRBV19; D gene: TRBD1; CDR3 protein: CASSIRDRGRIRIPTEAFF; CDR3 DNA: TGTGCCAGTAGTATTAGGGACAGGGGACGGATTCGGATACCGACTGAAGCTTTCTTT
J gene: TRBJ2-7; clone size: .; V gene: TRBV7-9; D gene: TRBD2; CDR3 protein: CASSLERLAGATYEQYF; CDR3 DNA: TGTGCCAGCAGCTTGGAGAGACTAGCGGGAGCCACCTACGAGCAGTACTTC
J gene: TRBJ2-1; clone size: .; V gene: TRBV7-9; D gene: .; CDR3 protein: CASSLRGAHNEQFF; CDR3 DNA: TGTGCCAGCAGCTTACGGGGAGCCCACAATGAGCAGTTCTTC
J gene: TRBJ2-5; clone size: .; V gene: TRBV12-5; D gene: TRBD1; CDR3 protein: CASAATGTGYVRPYF; CDR3 DNA: TGTGCTAGTGCCGCCACCGGGACAGGGTATGTCCGACCGTACTTC
J gene: TRBJ1-2; clone size: once; V gene: TRBV7-6; D gene: .; CDR3 protein: CASSLRDGSNYGYTF; CDR3 DNA: TGTGCCAGCAGCTTACGGGACGGCAGTAACTATGGCTACACCTTC
J gene: TRBJ2-5; clone size: .; V gene: TRBV2; D gene: TRBD2; CDR3 protein: CASSDLRLAGHETQYF; CDR3 DNA: TGTGCCAGCAGCGATCTACGACTAGCGGGACACGAGACCCAGTACTTC
J gene: TRBJ2-7; clone size: .; V gene: TRBV29-1; D gene: TRBD2; CDR3 protein: CSVQPGGGGPHEQYF; CDR3 DNA: TGCAGCGTCCAACCCGGGGGGGGAGGGCCCCACGAGCAGTACTTC
J gene: TRBJ2-3; clone size: .; V gene: TRBV7-9; D gene: TRBD2; CDR3 protein: CASSLVAGATDTQYF; CDR3 DNA: TGTGCCAGCAGCTTAGTAGCGGGGGCAACAGATACGCAGTATTTT
J gene: TRBJ1-5; clone size: .; V gene: TRBV4-1; D gene: .; CDR3 protein: CASSQDEGVWANQPQHF; CDR3 DNA: TGCGCCAGCAGCCAAGATGAAGGGGTGTGGGCCAATCAGCCCCAGCATTTT
J gene: TRBJ2-7; clone size: .; V gene: TRBV29-1; D gene: .; CDR3 protein: CSVLAGANAEQYF; CDR3 DNA: TGCAGCGTCCTTGCGGGCGCAAACGCCGAGCAGTACTTC